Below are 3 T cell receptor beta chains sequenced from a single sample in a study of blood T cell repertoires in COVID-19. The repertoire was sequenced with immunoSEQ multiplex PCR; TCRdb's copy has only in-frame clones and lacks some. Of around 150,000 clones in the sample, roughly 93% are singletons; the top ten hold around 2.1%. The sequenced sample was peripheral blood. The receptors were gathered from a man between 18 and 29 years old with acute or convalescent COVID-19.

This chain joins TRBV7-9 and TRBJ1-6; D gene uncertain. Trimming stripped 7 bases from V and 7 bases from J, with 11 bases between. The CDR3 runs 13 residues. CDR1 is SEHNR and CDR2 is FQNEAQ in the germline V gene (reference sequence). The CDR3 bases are TGTGCCAGCACCCTCCGTGAGAATTCACCCCTCCACTTT. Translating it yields CASTLRENSPLHF. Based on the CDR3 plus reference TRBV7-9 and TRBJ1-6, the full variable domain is DTGVSQNPRHKITKRGQNVTFRCDPISEHNRLYWYRQTLGQGPEFLTYFQNEAQLEKSRLLSDRFSAERPKGSFSTLEIQRTEQGDSAMYLCASTLRENSPLHFGNGTRLTVT.

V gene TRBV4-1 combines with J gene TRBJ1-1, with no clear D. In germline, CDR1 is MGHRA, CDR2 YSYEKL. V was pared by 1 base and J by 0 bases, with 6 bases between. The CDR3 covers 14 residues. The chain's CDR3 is CASSQGDLNTEAFF. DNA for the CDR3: TGCGCCAGCAGCCAAGGAGACTTGAACACTGAAGCTTTCTTT.

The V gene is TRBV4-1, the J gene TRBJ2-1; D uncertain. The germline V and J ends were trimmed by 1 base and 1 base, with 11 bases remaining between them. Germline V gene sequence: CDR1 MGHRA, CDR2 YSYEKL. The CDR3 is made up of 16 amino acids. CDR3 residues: CASSQARGASYNEQFF. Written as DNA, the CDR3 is TGCGCCAGCAGCCAAGCCCGCGGAGCATCCTACAATGAGCAGTTCTTC.